What follows is one T cell receptor beta chain and its context. The assay was immunoSEQ multiplex PCR, and TCRdb's table has in-frame clones only and misses some. The sample includes around 20,000 clones, around 89% seen only once; the top ten take approximately 7.6%. The data are from a study of blood T cell repertoires in COVID-19. Germline CDR1 ENHRY, CDR2 SYGVKD. After removal of 10 bases from V and 0 bases from J, the junction contained 7 bases not matched to a gene. This CDR3 region has 14 residues. The chain employs TRBV10-3 and TRBJ1-2; 8 bases map to TRBD1. The sequenced sample was peripheral blood. The clonotype was recovered from a woman aged 60-75 years with active COVID-19. The CDR3 DNA follows: TGTGCCAGCCGACGGGACAGGACTAACTATGGCTACACCTTC. The encoded protein is CASRRDRTNYGYTF.